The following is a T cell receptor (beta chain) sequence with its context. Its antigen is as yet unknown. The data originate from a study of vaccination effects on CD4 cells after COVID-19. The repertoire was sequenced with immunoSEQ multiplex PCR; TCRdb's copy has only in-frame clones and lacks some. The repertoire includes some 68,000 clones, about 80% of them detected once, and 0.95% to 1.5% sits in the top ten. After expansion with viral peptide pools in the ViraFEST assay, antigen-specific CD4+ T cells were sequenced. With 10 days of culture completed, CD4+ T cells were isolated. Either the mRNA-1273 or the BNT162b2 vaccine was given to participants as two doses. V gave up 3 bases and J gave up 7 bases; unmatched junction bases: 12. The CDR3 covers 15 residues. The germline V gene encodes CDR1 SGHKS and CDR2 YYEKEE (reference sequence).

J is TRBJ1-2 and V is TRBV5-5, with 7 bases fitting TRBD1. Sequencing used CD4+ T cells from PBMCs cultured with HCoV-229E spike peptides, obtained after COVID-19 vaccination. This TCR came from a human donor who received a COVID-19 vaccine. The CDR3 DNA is TGTGCCAGCAGCTCGTACCGACAGGGTAAGAGTGGCTACACCTTC. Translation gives CASSSYRQGKSGYTF. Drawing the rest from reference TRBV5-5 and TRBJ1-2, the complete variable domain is DAGVTQSPTHLIKTRGQQVTLRCSPISGHKSVSWYQQVLGQGPQFIFQYYEKEERGRGNFPDRFSARQFPNYSSELNVNALLLGDSALYLCASSSYRQGKSGYTFGSGTRLTVV.